This T cell receptor (beta chain) was recovered during a study of early T cells in non-severe SARS-CoV-2 infection. The CDR3 has 13 amino acids. Trimming removed 5 bases at V and 10 bases at J, with 12 bases between. Germline CDR1 MGHRA, CDR2 YSYEKL. This clonotype was recorded many times. The antigen remains undetermined. The study's findings and limits: CD4 and private specificities were missed by VDJdb matching, which favored anti-spike CD8 responses.

TCRdb reprocessed the 5' RACE reads with MiXCR, giving one entry per CDR3 protein. The sample lists 85,000 to 90,000 distinct CDR3 sequences; 14% were seen once. The J gene is TRBJ2-6, the V gene TRBV4-1, with D perhaps TRBD1 (6 bases). The sequence was collected from an adult who was a healthcare worker with PCR-confirmed SARS-CoV-2 infection or an uninfected control (not recorded which). Sample: whole blood. Here the CDR3 reads CASSRQVLNVLTF. In DNA, the CDR3 is TGCGCCAGCAGCAGACAGGTGTTGAACGTCCTGACTTTC.